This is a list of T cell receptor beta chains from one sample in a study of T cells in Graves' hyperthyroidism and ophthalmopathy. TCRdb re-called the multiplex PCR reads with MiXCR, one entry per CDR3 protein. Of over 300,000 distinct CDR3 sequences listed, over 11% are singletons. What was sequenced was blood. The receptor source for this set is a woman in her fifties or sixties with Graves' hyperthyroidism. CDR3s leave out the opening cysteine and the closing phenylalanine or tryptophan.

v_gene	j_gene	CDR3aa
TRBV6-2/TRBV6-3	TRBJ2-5	AGSGQGAGETQY
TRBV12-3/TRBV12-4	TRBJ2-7	ASSRGQLLYEQY
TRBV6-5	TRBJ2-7	ASSYSIGAYEQY
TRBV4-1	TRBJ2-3	ASSQDGGRASGSTDTQY
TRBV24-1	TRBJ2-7	ATLRGCRSNEQY
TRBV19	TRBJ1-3	ASSIEGRISGNTIY
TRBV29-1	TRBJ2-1	SVASYNEQF
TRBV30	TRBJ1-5	AWSGRGNQPQH
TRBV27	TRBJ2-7	ASSRTSGRRSSYEQY
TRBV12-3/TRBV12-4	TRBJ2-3	ASSFTSTASSTDTQY
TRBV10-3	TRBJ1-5	AISDPQGQFHQPQH
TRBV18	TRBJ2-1	ASSPPGLGSYNEQF
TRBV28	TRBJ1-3	ASRPPGSRWEGNTIY
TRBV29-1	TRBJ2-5	SVGPLQGRSETQY
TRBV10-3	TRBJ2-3	AISDYGTSGSVDTQY
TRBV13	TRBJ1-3	ASRQAGGDAGNTIY
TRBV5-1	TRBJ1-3	ASSHTGTRGGNTIY
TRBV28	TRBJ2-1	ASGGGPYNEQF
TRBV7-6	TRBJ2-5	ASSLNFGDSQY
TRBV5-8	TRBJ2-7	ASSPPYEQY
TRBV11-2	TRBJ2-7	ASSLDRTGTYEQY
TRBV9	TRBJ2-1	ASSVDGSYNEQF
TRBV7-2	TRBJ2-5	ASSQGQGRETQY
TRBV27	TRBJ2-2	ASSSPPRRGGNGELF
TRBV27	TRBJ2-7	ASSLFFAGVNEQY
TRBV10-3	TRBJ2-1	AISELGLAGVRNEQF
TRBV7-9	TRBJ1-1	ASSLARARGTEAF
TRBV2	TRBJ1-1	ASINPGGANTEAF
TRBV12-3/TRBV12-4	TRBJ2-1	ASILAGGPSNEQF
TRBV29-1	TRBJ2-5	SVVVTEETQY
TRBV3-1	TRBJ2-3	ASSQTDTQY
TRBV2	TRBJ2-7	ASERRTEQY
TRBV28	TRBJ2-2	ASSRWGRRNTGELF
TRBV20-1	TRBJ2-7	SASLDRSGGYEQY
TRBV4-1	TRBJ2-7	ASSHPGQGYEQY
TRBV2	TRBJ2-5	ASGRSDQETQY
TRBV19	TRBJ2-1	ASSRTGTGYYNEQF
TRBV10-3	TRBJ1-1	AISGPGPLSTKRLNTEAF
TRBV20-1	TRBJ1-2	SATRDRAYGYT
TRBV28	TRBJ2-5	ASSRGDRDQETQY
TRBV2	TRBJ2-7	ASSSPGTGSNEQY
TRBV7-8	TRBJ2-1	ASSYRSRLLLYNEQF
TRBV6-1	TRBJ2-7	ASREGGNSDEQY
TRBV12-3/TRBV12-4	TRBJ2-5	ASGYPTGMQETQY
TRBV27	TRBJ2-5	ASSLMGAETQY
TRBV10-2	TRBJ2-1	ASSRGENEQF
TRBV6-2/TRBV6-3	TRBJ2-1	ASSPGLAGPSYNEQF
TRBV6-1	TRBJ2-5	ASSYRRETQY
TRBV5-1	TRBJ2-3	ASSTYSTDTQY
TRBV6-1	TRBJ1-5	ASSELAQAYSNQPQH
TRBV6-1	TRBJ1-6	ASSSGGPRWNSPLH
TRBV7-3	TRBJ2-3	ASSLTPLAGGTDTQY
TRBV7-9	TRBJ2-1	ASSGTSGGRSYNEQF
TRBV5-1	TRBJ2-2	ASSLLAGTGELF